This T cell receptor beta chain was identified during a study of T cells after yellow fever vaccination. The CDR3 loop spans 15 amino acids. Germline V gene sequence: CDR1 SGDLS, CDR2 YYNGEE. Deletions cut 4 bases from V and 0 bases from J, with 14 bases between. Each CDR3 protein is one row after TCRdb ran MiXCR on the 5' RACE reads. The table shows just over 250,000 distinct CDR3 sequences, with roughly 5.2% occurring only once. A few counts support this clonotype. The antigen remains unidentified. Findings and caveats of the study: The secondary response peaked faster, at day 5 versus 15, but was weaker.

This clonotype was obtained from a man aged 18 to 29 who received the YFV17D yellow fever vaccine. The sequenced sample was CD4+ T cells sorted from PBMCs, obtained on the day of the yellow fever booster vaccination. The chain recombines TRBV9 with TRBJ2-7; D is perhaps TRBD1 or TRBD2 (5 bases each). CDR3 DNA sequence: TGTGCCAGCAGCCCCGGGGCCGCGAGCTCCTACGAGCAGTACTTC. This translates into CASSPGAASSYEQYF.